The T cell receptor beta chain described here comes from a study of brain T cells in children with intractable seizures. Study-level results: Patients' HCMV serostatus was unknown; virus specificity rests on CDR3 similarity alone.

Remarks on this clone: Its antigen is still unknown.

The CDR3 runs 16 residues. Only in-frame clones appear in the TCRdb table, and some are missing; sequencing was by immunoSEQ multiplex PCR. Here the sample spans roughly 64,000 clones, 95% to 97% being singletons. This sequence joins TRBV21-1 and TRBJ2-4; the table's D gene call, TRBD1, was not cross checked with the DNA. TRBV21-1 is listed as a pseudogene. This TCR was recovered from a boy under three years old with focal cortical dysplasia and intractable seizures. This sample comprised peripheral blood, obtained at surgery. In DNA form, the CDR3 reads TGTGCCAGCAGCAAAACAGAGTTTCTAGCCAAAAACATTCAGTACTTC. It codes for CASSKTEFLAKNIQYF.